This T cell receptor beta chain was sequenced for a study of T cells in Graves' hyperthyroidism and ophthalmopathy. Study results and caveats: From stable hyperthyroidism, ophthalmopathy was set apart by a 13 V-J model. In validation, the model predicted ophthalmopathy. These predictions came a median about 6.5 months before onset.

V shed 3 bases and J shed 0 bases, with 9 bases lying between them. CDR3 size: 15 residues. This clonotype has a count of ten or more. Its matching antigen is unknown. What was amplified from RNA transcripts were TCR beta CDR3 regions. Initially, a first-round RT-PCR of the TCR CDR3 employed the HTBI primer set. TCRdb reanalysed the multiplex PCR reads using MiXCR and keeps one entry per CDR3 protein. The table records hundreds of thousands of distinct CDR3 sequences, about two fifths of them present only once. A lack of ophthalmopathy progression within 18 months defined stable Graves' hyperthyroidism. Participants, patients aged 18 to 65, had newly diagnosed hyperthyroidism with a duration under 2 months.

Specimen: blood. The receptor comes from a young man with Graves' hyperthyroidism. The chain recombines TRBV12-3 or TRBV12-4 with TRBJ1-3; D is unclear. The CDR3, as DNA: TGTGCCAGCAGTTTGGAGGGAGTCTCTGGAAACACCATATATTTT. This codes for CASSLEGVSGNTIYF.